A selection of T cell receptor beta chains follows, all from one sample in a study of sequential checkpoint blockade in melanoma. The protocol was immunoSEQ multiplex PCR, while the TCRdb copy is restricted to in-frame clones and leaves out a portion. Counted here are 35,000 to 40,000 clones, roughly 88% occurring once; the ten biggest clones make up approximately 13%. The sample here was CD8+ T cells sorted from blood (inferred from file names), taken from a patient given nivolumab and ipilimumab in sequence. The receptors were gathered from a human donor with melanoma. Both conserved end residues are part of each CDR3. Each record gives: clone size, J gene, V gene, D gene, CDR3 protein, CDR3 DNA. A D gene is named only where the DNA matches it firmly. Not every row has a clone size; where given, it reads once, few, many or a size class.

size: -; J: TRBJ1-1; V: TRBV5-4; D: -; CDR3: CASSQETGLLNTEAFF; DNA: TGCGCCAGCAGCCAGGAGACAGGACTCCTGAACACTGAAGCTTTCTTT
size: once; J: TRBJ2-1; V: TRBV9; D: -; CDR3: CASSVDPSPTNEQFF; DNA: TGTGCCAGCAGCGTAGACCCGTCGCCGACAAATGAGCAGTTCTTC
size: medium-sized; J: TRBJ2-1; V: TRBV15; D: TRBD2; CDR3: CATSSYRTSRLQFF; DNA: TGTGCCACCAGCAGCTACCGGACTAGCCGGTTGCAGTTCTTC
size: -; J: TRBJ2-1; V: TRBV9; D: TRBD2; CDR3: CASSVRGDEQFF; DNA: TGTGCCAGCAGCGTACGGGGGGATGAGCAGTTCTTC
size: -; J: TRBJ1-3; V: TRBV30; D: -; CDR3: CAWSVGAGSGNTIYF; DNA: TGTGCCTGGAGTGTAGGGGCAGGGTCTGGAAACACCATATATTTT
size: -; J: TRBJ2-5; V: TRBV28; D: TRBD2; CDR3: CASSLGRAKSFQETQYF; DNA: TGTGCCAGCAGCCTCGGGAGGGCAAAGTCGTTCCAAGAGACCCAGTACTTC
size: -; J: TRBJ1-1; V: TRBV9; D: TRBD1; CDR3: CASSGGTGGYTEAFF; DNA: TGTGCCAGCAGCGGGGGTACAGGGGGCTACACTGAAGCTTTCTTT
size: once; J: TRBJ1-6; V: TRBV10-1; D: TRBD1; CDR3: CASSEEGQGALIRLSSYNSPLHF; DNA: TGCGCCAGCAGTGAGGAGGGACAGGGGGCGCTTATAAGACTGAGCTCCTATAATTCACCCCTCCACTTT
size: -; J: TRBJ2-5; V: TRBV6-5; D: TRBD1; CDR3: CASSYLTGTGWETQYF; DNA: TGTGCCAGCAGTTACCTTACCGGGACAGGGTGGGAGACCCAGTACTTC
size: -; J: TRBJ1-2; V: TRBV28; D: -; CDR3: CASSHEGGYGYTF; DNA: TGTGCCAGCAGCCACGAAGGAGGGTATGGCTACACCTTC
size: -; J: TRBJ1-5; V: TRBV5-1; D: TRBD1; CDR3: CASSLWDSRNQPQHF; DNA: TGCGCCAGCAGCTTGTGGGACAGTCGCAATCAGCCCCAGCATTTT
size: -; J: TRBJ2-1; V: TRBV19; D: TRBD2; CDR3: CASSTSPGLGHEQFF; DNA: TGTGCCAGTAGTACATCCCCGGGACTAGGACATGAGCAGTTCTTC
size: -; J: TRBJ2-1; V: TRBV5-6; D: -; CDR3: CASSRRDLEYNEQFF; DNA: TGTGCCAGCAGCCGCCGGGACTTGGAGTACAATGAGCAGTTCTTC
size: -; J: TRBJ2-1; V: TRBV7-3; D: -; CDR3: CASSTYGNEQFF; DNA: TGTGCCAGCAGCACTTATGGCAATGAGCAGTTCTTC
size: once; J: TRBJ2-7; V: TRBV7-8; D: TRBD2; CDR3: CASSSGLAGVPPDEQYF; DNA: TGTGCCAGCAGCTCGGGACTAGCGGGAGTGCCCCCGGACGAGCAGTACTTC
size: -; J: TRBJ1-1; V: TRBV28; D: -; CDR3: CASSLWGRELNTEAFF; DNA: TGTGCCAGCAGTTTATGGGGGAGGGAATTGAACACTGAAGCTTTCTTT
size: -; J: TRBJ2-7; V: TRBV19; D: -; CDR3: CASSTAAGFYEQYF; DNA: TGTGCCAGTAGTACAGCTGCCGGGTTCTACGAGCAGTACTTC
size: -; J: TRBJ1-1; V: TRBV10-2; D: -; CDR3: CASSERAGKDTEAFF; DNA: TGCGCCAGCAGTGAAAGGGCAGGGAAGGACACTGAAGCTTTCTTT
size: -; J: TRBJ2-7; V: TRBV27; D: TRBD2; CDR3: CASSYGLAGTYEQYF; DNA: TGTGCCAGCAGTTACGGACTAGCGGGGACGTACGAGCAGTACTTC
size: -; J: TRBJ2-2; V: TRBV27; D: TRBD2; CDR3: CASTDLSGGQGTGELFF; DNA: TGTGCCAGCACAGACCTTTCGGGGGGGCAAGGAACCGGGGAGCTGTTTTTT